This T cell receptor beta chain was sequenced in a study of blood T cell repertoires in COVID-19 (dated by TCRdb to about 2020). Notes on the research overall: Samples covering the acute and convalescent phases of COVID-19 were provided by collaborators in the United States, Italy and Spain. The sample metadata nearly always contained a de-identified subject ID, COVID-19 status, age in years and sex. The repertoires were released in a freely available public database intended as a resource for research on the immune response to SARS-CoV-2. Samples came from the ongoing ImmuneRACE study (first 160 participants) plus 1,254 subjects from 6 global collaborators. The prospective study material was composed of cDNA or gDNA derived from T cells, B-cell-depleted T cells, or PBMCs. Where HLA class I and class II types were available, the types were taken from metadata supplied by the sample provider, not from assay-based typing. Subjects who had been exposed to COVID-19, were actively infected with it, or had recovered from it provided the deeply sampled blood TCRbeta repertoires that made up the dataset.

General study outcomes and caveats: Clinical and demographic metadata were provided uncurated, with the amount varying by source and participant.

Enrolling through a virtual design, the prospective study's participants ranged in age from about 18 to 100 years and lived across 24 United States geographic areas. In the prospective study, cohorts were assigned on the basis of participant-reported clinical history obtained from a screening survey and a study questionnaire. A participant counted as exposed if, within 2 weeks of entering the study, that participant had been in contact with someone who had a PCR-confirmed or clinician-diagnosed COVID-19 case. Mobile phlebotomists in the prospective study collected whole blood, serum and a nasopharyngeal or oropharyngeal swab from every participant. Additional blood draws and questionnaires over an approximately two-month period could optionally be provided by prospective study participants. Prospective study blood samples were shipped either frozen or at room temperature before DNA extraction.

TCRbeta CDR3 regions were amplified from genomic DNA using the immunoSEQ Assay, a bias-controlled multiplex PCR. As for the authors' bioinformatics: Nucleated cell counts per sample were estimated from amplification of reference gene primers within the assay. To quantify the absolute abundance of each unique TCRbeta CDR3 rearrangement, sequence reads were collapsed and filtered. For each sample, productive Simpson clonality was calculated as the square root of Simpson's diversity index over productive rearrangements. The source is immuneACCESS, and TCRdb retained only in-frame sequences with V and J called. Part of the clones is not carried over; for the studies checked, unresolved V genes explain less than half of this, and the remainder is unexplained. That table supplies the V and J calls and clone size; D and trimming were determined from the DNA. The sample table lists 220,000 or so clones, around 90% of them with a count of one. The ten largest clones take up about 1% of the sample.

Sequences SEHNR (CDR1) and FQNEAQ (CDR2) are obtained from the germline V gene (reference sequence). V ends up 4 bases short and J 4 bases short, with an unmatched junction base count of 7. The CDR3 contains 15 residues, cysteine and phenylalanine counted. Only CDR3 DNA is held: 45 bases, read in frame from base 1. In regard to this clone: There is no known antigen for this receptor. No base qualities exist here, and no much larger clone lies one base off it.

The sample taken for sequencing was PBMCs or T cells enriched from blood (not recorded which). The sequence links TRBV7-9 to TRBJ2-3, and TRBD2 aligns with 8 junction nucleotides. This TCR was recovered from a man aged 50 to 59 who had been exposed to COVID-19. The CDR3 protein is CASSSPGTSADTQYF. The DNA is TGTGCCAGCAGCTCCCCCGGGACTAGTGCAGATACGCAGTATTTT.